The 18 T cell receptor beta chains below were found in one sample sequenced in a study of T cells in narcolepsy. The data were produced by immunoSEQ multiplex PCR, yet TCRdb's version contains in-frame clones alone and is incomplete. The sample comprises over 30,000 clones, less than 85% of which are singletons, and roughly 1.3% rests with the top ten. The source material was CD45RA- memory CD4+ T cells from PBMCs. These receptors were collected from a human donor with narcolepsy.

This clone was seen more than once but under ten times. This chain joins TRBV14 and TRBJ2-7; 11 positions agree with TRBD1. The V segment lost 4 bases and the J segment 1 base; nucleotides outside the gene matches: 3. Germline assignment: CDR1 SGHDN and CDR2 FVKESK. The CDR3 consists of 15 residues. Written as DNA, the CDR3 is TGTGCCAGCAGCCCGGACAGGGGGCAATCCTACGAGCAGTACGTC. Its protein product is CASSPDRGQSYEQYV.

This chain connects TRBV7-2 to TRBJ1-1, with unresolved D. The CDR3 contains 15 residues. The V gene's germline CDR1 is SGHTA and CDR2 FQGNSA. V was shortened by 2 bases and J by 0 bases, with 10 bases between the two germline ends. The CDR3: CASSLTSTMNTEAFF. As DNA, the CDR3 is TGTGCCAGCAGCTTAACTTCGACGATGAACACTGAAGCTTTCTTT.

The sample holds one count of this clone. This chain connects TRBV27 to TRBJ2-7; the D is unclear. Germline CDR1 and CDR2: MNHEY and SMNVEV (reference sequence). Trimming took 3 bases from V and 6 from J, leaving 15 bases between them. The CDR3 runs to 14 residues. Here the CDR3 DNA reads TGTGCCAGCAGTTTGAGGTCCGCTCCCTCCGAGCAGTACGTC. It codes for CASSLRSAPSEQYV.

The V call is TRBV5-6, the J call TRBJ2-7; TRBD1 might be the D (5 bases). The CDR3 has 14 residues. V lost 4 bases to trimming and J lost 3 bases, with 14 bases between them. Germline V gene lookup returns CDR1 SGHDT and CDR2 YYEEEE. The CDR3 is CASSLTRQFYEQYF. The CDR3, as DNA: TGTGCCAGCAGCCTTACTCGACAGTTCTACGAGCAGTACTTC.

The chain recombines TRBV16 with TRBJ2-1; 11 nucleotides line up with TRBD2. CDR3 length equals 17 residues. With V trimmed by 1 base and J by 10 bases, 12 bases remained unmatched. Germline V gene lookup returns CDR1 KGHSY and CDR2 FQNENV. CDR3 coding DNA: TGTGCCAGCAGCCAATGGTCACTAGCGGGGGCCCAGGGAGAGCAGTTCTTC. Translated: CASSQWSLAGAQGEQFF.

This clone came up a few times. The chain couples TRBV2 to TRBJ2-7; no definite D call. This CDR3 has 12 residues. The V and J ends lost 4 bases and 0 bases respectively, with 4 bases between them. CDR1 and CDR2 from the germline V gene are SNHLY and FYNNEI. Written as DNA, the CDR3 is TGTGCCAGCAGTGCGGGCTCCTACGAGCAGTACTTC. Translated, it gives CASSAGSYEQYF.

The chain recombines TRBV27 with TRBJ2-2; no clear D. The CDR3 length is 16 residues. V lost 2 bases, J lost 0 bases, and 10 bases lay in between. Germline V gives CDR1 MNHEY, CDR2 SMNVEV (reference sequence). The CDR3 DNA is TGTGCCAGCAGTTTACTACAAAACGCGAACACCGGGGAGCTGTTTTTT. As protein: CASSLLQNANTGELFF.

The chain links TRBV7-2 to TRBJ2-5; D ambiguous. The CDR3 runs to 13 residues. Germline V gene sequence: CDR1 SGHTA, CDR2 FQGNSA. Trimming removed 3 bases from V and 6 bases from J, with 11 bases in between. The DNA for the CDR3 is TGTGCCAGCAGCTTTCTGCCCCTTCAGACCCAGTACTTC. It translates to CASSFLPLQTQYF.

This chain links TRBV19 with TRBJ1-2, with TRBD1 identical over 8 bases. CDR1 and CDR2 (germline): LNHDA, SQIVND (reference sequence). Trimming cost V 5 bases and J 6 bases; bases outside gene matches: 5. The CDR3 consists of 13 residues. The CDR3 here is CASSSDRVDGYTF. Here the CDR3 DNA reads TGTGCCAGTAGTTCGGACAGGGTGGATGGCTACACCTTC.

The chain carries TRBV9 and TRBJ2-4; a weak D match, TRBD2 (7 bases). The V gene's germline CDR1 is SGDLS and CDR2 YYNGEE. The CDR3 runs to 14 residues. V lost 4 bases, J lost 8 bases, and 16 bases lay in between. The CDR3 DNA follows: TGTGCCAGCAGCCCTCGGGGGGCCGGAGACATTCAGTACTTC. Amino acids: CASSPRGAGDIQYF.

Here the CDR3 reads CASSSWGMNTEAFF. As DNA, the CDR3 is TGTGCCAGCAGTTCCTGGGGGATGAACACTGAAGCTTTCTTT. The rearrangement links TRBV28 to TRBJ1-1; perhaps TRBD1 as D (5 bases). Germline loops: CDR1 MDHEN, CDR2 SYDVKM. CDR3 length: 14 residues. Between the trimmed V and J ends, which lost 4 bases and 0 bases, there was a span of 9 bases.

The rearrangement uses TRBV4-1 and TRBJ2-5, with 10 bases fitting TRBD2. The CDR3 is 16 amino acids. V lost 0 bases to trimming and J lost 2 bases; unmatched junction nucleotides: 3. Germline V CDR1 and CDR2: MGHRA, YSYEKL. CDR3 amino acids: CASSQETSGVQETQYF. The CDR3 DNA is TGCGCCAGCAGCCAAGAAACTAGCGGGGTACAAGAGACCCAGTACTTC.

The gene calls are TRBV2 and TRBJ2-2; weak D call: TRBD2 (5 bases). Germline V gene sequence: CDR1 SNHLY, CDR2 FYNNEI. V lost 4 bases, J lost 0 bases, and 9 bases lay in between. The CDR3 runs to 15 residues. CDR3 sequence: CASSALDPNTGELFF. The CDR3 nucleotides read TGTGCCAGCAGTGCACTAGACCCGAACACCGGGGAGCTGTTTTTT.

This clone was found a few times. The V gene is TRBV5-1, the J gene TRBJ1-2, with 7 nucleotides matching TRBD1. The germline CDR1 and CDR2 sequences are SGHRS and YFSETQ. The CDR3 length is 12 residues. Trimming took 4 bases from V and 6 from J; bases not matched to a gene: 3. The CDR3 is CASSPTGDGYTF. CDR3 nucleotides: TGCGCCAGCAGCCCAACAGGGGATGGCTACACCTTC.

The CDR3 DNA reads TGTGCCAGCAGGCCCGGGGCGCGGTACGAGCAGTACTTC. Its protein product is CASRPGARYEQYF. The V gene is TRBV6-5, the J gene TRBJ2-7; TRBD1 or TRBD2 may be the D gene (5 bases each). Germline CDR1 and CDR2: MNHEY and SVGAGI. V was shortened by 6 bases and J by 4 bases, with 13 bases between the two germline ends. The CDR3 runs 13 residues.

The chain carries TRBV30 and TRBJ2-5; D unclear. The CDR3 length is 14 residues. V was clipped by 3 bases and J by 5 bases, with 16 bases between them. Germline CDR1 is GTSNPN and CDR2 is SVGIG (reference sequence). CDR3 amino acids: CAWRGQTPGETQYF. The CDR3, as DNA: TGTGCCTGGAGAGGTCAGACCCCCGGGGAGACCCAGTACTTC.

The CDR3 region is CASSPLYEQFF. Written as DNA, the CDR3 is TGTGCCAGCAGCCCCCTCTATGAGCAGTTCTTC. J is TRBJ2-1 and V is TRBV7-9; no clear D gene. The V end was cut by 5 bases, the J end by 8 bases, with 7 bases between. The germline gives CDR1 SEHNR, CDR2 FQNEAQ (reference sequence). This CDR3 region has 11 residues.

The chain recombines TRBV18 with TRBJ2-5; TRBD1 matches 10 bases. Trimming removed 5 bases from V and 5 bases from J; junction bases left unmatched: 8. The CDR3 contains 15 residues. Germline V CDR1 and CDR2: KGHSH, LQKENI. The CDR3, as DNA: TGTGCCAGCTCAACCGGGACAGGGGTTACGGAGACCCAGTACTTC. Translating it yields CASSTGTGVTETQYF.